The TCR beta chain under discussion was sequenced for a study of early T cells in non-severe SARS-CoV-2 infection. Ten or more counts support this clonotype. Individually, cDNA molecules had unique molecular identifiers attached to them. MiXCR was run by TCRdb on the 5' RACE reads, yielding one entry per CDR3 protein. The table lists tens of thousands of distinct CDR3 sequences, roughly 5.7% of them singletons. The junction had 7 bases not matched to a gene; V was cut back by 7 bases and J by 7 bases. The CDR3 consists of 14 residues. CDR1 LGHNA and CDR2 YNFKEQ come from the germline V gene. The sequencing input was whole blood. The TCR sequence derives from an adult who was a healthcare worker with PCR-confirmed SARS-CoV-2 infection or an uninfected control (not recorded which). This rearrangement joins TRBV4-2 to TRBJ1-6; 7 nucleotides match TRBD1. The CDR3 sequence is CASTTGTANSPLHF. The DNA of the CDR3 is TGTGCCAGCACCACCGGGACAGCGAATTCACCCCTCCACTTT.